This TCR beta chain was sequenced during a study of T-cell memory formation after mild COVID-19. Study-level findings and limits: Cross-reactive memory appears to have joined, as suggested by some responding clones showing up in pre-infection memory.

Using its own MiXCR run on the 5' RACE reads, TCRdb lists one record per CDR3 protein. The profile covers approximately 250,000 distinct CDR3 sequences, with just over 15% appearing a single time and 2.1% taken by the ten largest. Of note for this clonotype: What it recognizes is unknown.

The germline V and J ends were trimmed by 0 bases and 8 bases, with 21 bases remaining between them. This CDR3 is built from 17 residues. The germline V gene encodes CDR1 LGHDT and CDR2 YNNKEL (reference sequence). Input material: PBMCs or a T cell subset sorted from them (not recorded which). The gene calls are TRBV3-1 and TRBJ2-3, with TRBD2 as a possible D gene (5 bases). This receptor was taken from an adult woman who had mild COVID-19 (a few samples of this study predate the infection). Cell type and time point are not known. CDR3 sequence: CASSQEYGSDPARTQYF. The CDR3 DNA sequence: TGTGCCAGCAGCCAAGAATATGGTAGCGACCCGGCTCGTACGCAGTATTTT.